This T cell receptor beta chain originates from a study of a mutant IDH1 vaccine in newly diagnosed glioma. Study in general: Beforehand, treatment had been radiotherapy, temozolomide, or both; the majority received both. Study-level results: Pseudoprogression looked unconnected to shifts in top peripheral T cell clonotypes.

The time point here: baseline, week 1 (first vaccination visit). Treatment: pre-vaccination baseline after standard-of-care therapy. Donors' newly diagnosed IDH1-mutant WHO grade 3 or 4 astrocytomas lacked nuclear ATRX. V was pared by 3 bases and J by 9 bases, with 11 bases of the junction left unmatched. Germline V lookup: CDR1 SGDLS, CDR2 YYNGEE. The CDR3 extends over 15 amino acids. Libraries were prepared by immunoSEQ multiplex PCR; TCRdb keeps only in-frame clonotypes and omits some of them. The table records 60,000 to 75,000 clones, 83% of them present only once. To note about this clone: The target antigen is unknown.

The genes are TRBV9 and TRBJ1-1, with 10 bases identical to TRBD1. This specimen consisted of peripheral blood mononuclear cells (PBMCs), obtained from a glioma patient treated with radiotherapy, temozolomide or both. The clonotype originates from a woman younger than 35 with glioma. Some clones in this sample may be carry-over from other donors' samples. For the CDR3, the DNA is TGTGCCAGCAGCGGCGATCGACAGGGGGCCCGTCAAGCTTTCTTT. Protein product: CASSGDRQGARQAFF.